A single sample is the source of the 27 T cell receptor beta chains below, sequenced in a study of blood T cell repertoires in COVID-19 (dated by TCRdb to 2018 to 2021). The library was generated by the immunoSEQ multiplex PCR assay. What TCRdb holds here is the immuneACCESS table cut down to in-frame rearrangements. Part of the clones is not present; checked against another copy, under half of the missing clones reflect an unresolved V gene, and the others are unexplained. For this sample the table gives around 290,000 clones, of which 70% to 90% were detected only once. Approximately 8% of the sample is held by the ten biggest clonotypes. Material for sequencing was peripheral blood. These receptors all come from a woman aged 45-60 years who had recovered from COVID-19.

The J gene is TRBJ2-5, the V gene TRBV6-1, with no clear D. V shed 2 bases and J shed 4 bases, with 5 bases lying between them. The germline V gene has CDR1 MNHNS and CDR2 SASEGT. The CDR3 spans 12 residues. The chain's CDR3 is CASSENRETQYF. CDR3 DNA sequence: TGTGCCAGCAGTGAAAATCGAGAGACCCAGTACTTC.

This chain joins TRBV28 and TRBJ2-7; 7 nucleotides align to TRBD1. This CDR3 contains 14 residues. J lost 5 bases, V lost 6 bases, and 10 bases had no gene match. Germline CDR1 MDHEN, CDR2 SYDVKM. CDR3 protein: CASRPGQVVHEQYF. CDR3 nucleotide sequence: TGTGCCAGCAGGCCCGGACAGGTTGTCCACGAGCAGTACTTC.

This clone was seen a few times. V and J are TRBV7-9 and TRBJ1-2; 7 bases are a match to TRBD1. V dropped 4 bases and J dropped 3; count of bases not matched to a gene: 5. CDR1 and CDR2 from the germline V gene are SEHNR and FQNEAQ (reference sequence). The CDR3 has 14 residues. DNA of the CDR3: TGTGCCAGCAGCTCGACTACAGGGGACTATGGCTACACCTTC. Translation: CASSSTTGDYGYTF.

The gene calls are TRBV7-9 and TRBJ1-2; D might be TRBD1 (5 bases). The V and J ends lost 3 bases and 4 bases respectively, with 9 bases between them. Germline CDR1 SEHNR, CDR2 FQNEAQ (reference sequence). The CDR3 loop spans 13 amino acids. The CDR3 sequence is CASSFPGVYGYTF. In DNA, the CDR3 is TGTGCCAGCAGCTTTCCGGGGGTCTATGGCTACACCTTC.

The chain couples TRBV4-1 to TRBJ1-1; 7 bases fit TRBD1. The CDR3 extends over 13 amino acids. The V and J ends lost 4 bases and 10 bases, in that order; junction bases with no gene match: 9. Germline V gene data show CDR1 as MGHRA and CDR2 as YSYEKL. Here the CDR3 DNA reads TGCGCCAGCAGCCTCGGCCAGGGGGTGGGAGCTTTCTTT. The encoded protein is CASSLGQGVGAFF.

This CDR3 reads CASSVGVRGVNEKLFF. Here the CDR3 DNA reads TGTGCCAGCAGCGTAGGCGTGCGGGGAGTAAATGAAAAACTGTTTTTT. V usage is TRBV9 and J usage is TRBJ1-4, with D uncertain. Germline V gene data show CDR1 as SGDLS and CDR2 as YYNGEE. The CDR3 runs to 16 residues. The germline V and J ends were trimmed by 0 bases and 5 bases, with 14 bases remaining between them.

The chain carries TRBV5-1 and TRBJ2-5, with TRBD1 matching over 7 bases. Losses at the gene ends were 6 bases for V and 1 base for J; bases not matched to a gene: 3. The germline V gene encodes CDR1 SGHRS and CDR2 YFSETQ. The CDR3 covers 13 residues. CDR3: CASNSGGQETQYF. The CDR3 nucleotides are TGCGCCAGCAACTCAGGGGGCCAAGAGACCCAGTACTTC.

The J gene is TRBJ2-5, the V gene TRBV9; TRBD2 agrees at 10 bases. Germline loops: CDR1 SGDLS, CDR2 YYNGEE. J gave up 1 base and V 0 bases, and 3 bases lay outside the gene matches. The CDR3 runs to 16 residues. CDR3 protein: CASSVEWTSGQETQYF. Here the CDR3 DNA reads TGTGCCAGCAGCGTAGAGTGGACTAGCGGCCAAGAGACCCAGTACTTC.

The chain employs TRBV7-2 and TRBJ2-1, with 9 positions matching TRBD1. J lost 3 bases, V lost 5 bases, and 17 bases had no gene match. Looked up from germline, CDR1 is SGHTA and CDR2 is FQGNSA. The CDR3 length is 19 residues. CDR3: CASSPPGQGWKDIYNEQFF. The CDR3 DNA reads TGTGCCAGCAGCCCACCGGGACAGGGTTGGAAGGATATCTACAATGAGCAGTTCTTC.

The chain has TRBV27 and TRBJ1-1; D is possibly TRBD1 (6 bases). The germline V and J ends were trimmed by 3 bases and 4 bases, with 12 bases remaining between them. CDR3 length: 14 residues. From germline, CDR1 is MNHEY and CDR2 SMNVEV (reference sequence). The CDR3 DNA follows: TGTGCCAGCAGTTTTGTGGGGGCGATCACTGAAGCTTTCTTT. This sequence encodes CASSFVGAITEAFF.

The chain recombines TRBV5-5 with TRBJ1-1, with D possibly matching TRBD1 (6 bases). Trimming took off 1 base at V and 0 bases at J, with 10 bases between the two ends. The germline V gene has CDR1 SGHKS and CDR2 YYEKEE (reference sequence). The length of the CDR3 is 15 residues. CDR3 region: CASSLSWTVNTEAFF. DNA for the CDR3: TGTGCCAGCAGCTTGTCGTGGACAGTGAACACTGAAGCTTTCTTT.

The CDR3 nucleotides read TGTGCCAGCAGCTTCCTCGACCCCAGCGGGGGAGTCCTGACTTTC. As protein: CASSFLDPSGGVLTF. The chain employs TRBV11-2 and TRBJ2-6; 8 bases fit TRBD2. CDR1 is SGHAT, CDR2 FQNNGV, per germline. Trimming removed 3 bases from V and 13 bases from J; junction bases left unmatched: 11. The length of the CDR3 is 15 residues.

The V call is TRBV25-1, the J call TRBJ1-2; D uncertain. V was cut by 3 bases and J by 4 bases, with 6 bases left in between. The CDR3 has 12 residues. Germline V gives CDR1 MGHDK, CDR2 SYGVNS. CDR3 region: CASSDSSYGYTF. The CDR3 coding sequence is TGTGCCAGCAGTGACAGTTCCTATGGCTACACCTTC.

The chain has TRBV7-2 and TRBJ2-5, with D possibly matching TRBD2 (6 bases). This CDR3 has 18 residues. Trimming left V 5 bases short and J 1 base short, with 23 bases between. CDR1 is SGHTA, CDR2 FQGNSA, per germline. This CDR3 is CASSPNLHGGKTQETQYF. For the CDR3, the DNA is TGTGCCAGCAGCCCAAACCTCCATGGGGGGAAAACCCAAGAGACCCAGTACTTC.

The CDR3 protein is CSVDGTSGQETQYF. The CDR3, as DNA: TGCAGCGTTGACGGGACTAGCGGGCAAGAGACCCAGTACTTC. The V gene is TRBV29-1, the J gene TRBJ2-5; TRBD2 matches at 12 bases. V shed 3 bases and J 2 bases; nucleotides not matched to a gene: 1. CDR1 SQVTM and CDR2 ANQGSEA come from the germline V gene. This CDR3 is built from 14 residues.

There are a few counts of this clone. V usage is TRBV6-2 or TRBV6-3 and J usage is TRBJ1-5, with a possible D match to TRBD1 (5 bases). This CDR3 comprises 15 residues. V was clipped by 0 bases and J by 7 bases, with 13 bases between them. Germline V gene data show CDR1 as MNHEY and CDR2 as SVGEGT. CDR3 sequence (DNA): TGTGCCAGCAGTTACTCGATGGGGGAGGACCAGCCCCAGCATTTT. Its protein product is CASSYSMGEDQPQHF.

This clone was detected a few times. The J gene is TRBJ1-2, the V gene TRBV7-9; 10 nucleotides align to TRBD1. Germline loops: CDR1 SEHNR, CDR2 FQNEAQ (reference sequence). The CDR3 runs to 16 residues. The trim removed 0 bases at V and 9 bases at J, leaving 10 bases unmatched. The CDR3 loop is CASSLAGTGDESRYTF. CDR3 nucleotides: TGTGCCAGCAGCTTAGCCGGGACAGGGGACGAGTCGCGCTACACCTTC.

V is TRBV4-1 and J is TRBJ1-5; a possible D gene is TRBD1 (5 bases). Germline loops: CDR1 MGHRA, CDR2 YSYEKL. This CDR3 has 13 residues. V lost 5 bases and J lost 4, with 9 bases in between. For the CDR3, the DNA is TGCGCCAGCAGCGGTGGGGGGAATCAGCCCCAGCATTTT. This codes for CASSGGGNQPQHF.

This CDR3 reads CASSHTGKTDEQFF. CDR3 DNA: TGCGCCAGCAGCCATACAGGGAAAACTGATGAGCAGTTCTTC. This sequence joins TRBV5-1 and TRBJ2-1, with a tentative D call TRBD1 (6 bases). Between the trimmed V and J ends, which lost 4 bases and 8 bases, there was a span of 16 bases. The CDR3 runs 14 residues. The germline CDR1 and CDR2 sequences are SGHRS and YFSETQ.

By share, this clone ranks as medium-sized (0.01 to 0.1%). This chain connects TRBV19 to TRBJ2-1; 9 bases line up with TRBD1. Germline V lookup: CDR1 LNHDA, CDR2 SQIVND (reference sequence). Trimming took 6 bases from V and 3 from J; bases not matched to a gene: 6. The CDR3 length is 15 residues. CDR3 amino acids: CASSHTGGDYNEQFF. The CDR3 bases are TGTGCCAGTAGCCATACAGGGGGCGACTACAATGAGCAGTTCTTC. The full variable domain, rest sourced from reference TRBV19 and TRBJ2-1, is DGGITQSPKYLFRKEGQNVTLSCEQNLNHDAMYWYRQDPGQGLRLIYYSQIVNDFQKGDIAEGYSVSREKKESFPLTVTSAQKNPTAFYLCASSHTGGDYNEQFFGPGTRLTVL.

The sample holds a few counts of this clone. Distinct nucleotide sequences in the sample also encode this CDR3. The V call is TRBV10-3, the J call TRBJ1-2; 9 bases fit TRBD1. The CDR3 loop spans 14 amino acids. Germline V CDR1 and CDR2: ENHRY, SYGVKD. Germline trimming cut 5 bases from V and 3 bases from J; bases unmatched to any gene: 4. CDR3 residues: CAISLGQGDYGYTF. In nucleotides, the CDR3 is TGTGCCATCAGTTTGGGACAGGGAGACTATGGCTACACCTTC.

J is TRBJ1-5 and V is TRBV7-2; D unresolved. V lost 1 base to trimming and J lost 7 bases, with 8 bases between them. Germline V gene lookup returns CDR1 SGHTA and CDR2 FQGNSA. CDR3 length: 13 amino acids. CDR3 sequence: CASSLGATQPQHF. In DNA form, the CDR3 reads TGTGCCAGCAGCTTAGGGGCTACACAGCCCCAGCATTTT.

The chain joins TRBV7-2 to TRBJ2-7; no definite D call. CDR3 length equals 13 residues. V was clipped by 1 base and J by 3 bases, with 7 bases between them. Germline lookup yields CDR1 SGHTA and CDR2 FQGNSA. The CDR3 DNA reads TGTGCCAGCAGCTTAGGCCGAGACTACGAGCAGTACTTC. Protein sequence: CASSLGRDYEQYF.

This chain joins TRBV6-5 and TRBJ2-5, with TRBD1 matching 10 bases. The CDR3 consists of 15 residues. J lost 4 bases, V lost 6 bases, and 8 bases had no gene match. Germline V lookup: CDR1 MNHEY, CDR2 SVGAGI. CDR3 coding DNA: TGTGCCAGCAGACACGACAGGGGGCTGATAGAGACCCAGTACTTC. This sequence encodes CASRHDRGLIETQYF.

This chain connects TRBV9 to TRBJ2-7; D is ambiguous. The germline CDR1 and CDR2 sequences are SGDLS and YYNGEE. The CDR3 is 13 residues long. Deletions cut 1 base from V and 3 bases from J, with 8 bases between. The CDR3 here is CASSVHPGYEQYF. CDR3 sequence (DNA): TGTGCCAGCAGCGTACATCCGGGCTACGAGCAGTACTTC.

The V gene is TRBV5-1, the J gene TRBJ2-7, with 7 bases identical to TRBD1. Germline V gives CDR1 SGHRS, CDR2 YFSETQ. The CDR3 runs 12 residues. J gave up 7 bases and V 3 bases, and 4 bases lay outside the gene matches. CDR3 in amino acids: CASSSTGEEQYF. The CDR3, as DNA: TGCGCCAGCAGCTCTACAGGGGAGGAGCAGTACTTC.

J is TRBJ2-6 and V is TRBV19; maybe TRBD1 (6 bases). Germline lookup yields CDR1 LNHDA and CDR2 SQIVND (reference sequence). The CDR3 extends over 17 amino acids. Deletions cut 2 bases from V and 3 bases from J, with 14 bases between. This CDR3 reads CASSITGLSIGANVLTF. In DNA, the CDR3 is TGTGCCAGTAGTATAACAGGGTTGTCGATTGGGGCCAACGTCCTGACTTTC.